The 3 T cell receptor beta chains listed next were all sequenced from one sample in a study of metastatic and nonmetastatic thyroid tumors. The entire patient cohort was treatment-naive prior to thyroid surgery. TCRdb re-analyzed the PCR reads using MiXCR. The sample has some 30,000 clones, around 31% seen once. Sample: tumor tissue. All receptors come from a female donor with papillary thyroid cancer or a benign thyroid nodule (not recorded which). Some clones in this sample may be carry-over from other donors' samples.

In this sample, this clone turned up a few times. This chain links TRBV27 with TRBJ2-7; 7 nucleotides agree with TRBD1. The V and J ends lost 6 bases and 1 base, in that order; junction bases with no gene match: 3. Germline V gives CDR1 MNHEY, CDR2 SMNVEV (reference sequence). The CDR3 sequence is 13 residues long. The CDR3 sequence is CASSGTDSYEQYF. The CDR3 bases are TGTGCCAGCAGCGGGACAGATTCCTACGAGCAGTACTTC.

This clone was found a few times. This chain links TRBV11-3 with TRBJ2-7, with 10 nucleotides matching TRBD2. CDR3 length: 15 amino acids. From germline, CDR1 is SGHNT and CDR2 YENEEA. The J segment lost 4 bases and the V segment lost 2 bases, leaving 5 bases of the junction unmatched. The CDR3 loop reads CASSLRASGGYEQYF. CDR3 coding DNA: TGTGCCAGCAGCTTACGTGCTAGCGGGGGATACGAGCAGTACTTC.

V gene TRBV4-1 combines with J gene TRBJ2-2; D unclear. This CDR3 region has 14 residues. Germline CDR1 MGHRA, CDR2 YSYEKL. Trimming stripped 6 bases from V and 0 bases from J, with 8 bases between. This CDR3 reads CASSPPSNTGELFF. The CDR3 DNA is TGCGCCAGCAGTCCCCCCTCGAACACCGGGGAGCTGTTTTTT.